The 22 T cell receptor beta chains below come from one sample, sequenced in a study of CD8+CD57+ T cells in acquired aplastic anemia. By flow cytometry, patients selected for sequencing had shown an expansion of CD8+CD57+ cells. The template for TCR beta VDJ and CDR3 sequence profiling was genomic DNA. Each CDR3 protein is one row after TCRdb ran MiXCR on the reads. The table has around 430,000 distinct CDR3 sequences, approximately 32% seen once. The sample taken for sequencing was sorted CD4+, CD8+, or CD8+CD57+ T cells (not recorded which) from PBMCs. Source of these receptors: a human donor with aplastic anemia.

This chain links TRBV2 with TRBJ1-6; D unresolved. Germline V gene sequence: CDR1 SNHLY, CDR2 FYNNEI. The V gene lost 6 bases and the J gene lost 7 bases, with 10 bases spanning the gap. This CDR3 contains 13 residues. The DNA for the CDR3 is TGTGCCAGCAGGATGACTAGCAATTCACCCCTCCACTTT. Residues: CASRMTSNSPLHF.

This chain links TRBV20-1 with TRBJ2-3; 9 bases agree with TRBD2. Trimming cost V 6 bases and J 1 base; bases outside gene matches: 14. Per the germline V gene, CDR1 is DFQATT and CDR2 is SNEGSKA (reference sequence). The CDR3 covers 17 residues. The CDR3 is CSASPGAGGQGTDTQYF. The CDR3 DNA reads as TGCAGTGCCAGCCCGGGAGCGGGGGGTCAGGGCACAGATACGCAGTATTTT.

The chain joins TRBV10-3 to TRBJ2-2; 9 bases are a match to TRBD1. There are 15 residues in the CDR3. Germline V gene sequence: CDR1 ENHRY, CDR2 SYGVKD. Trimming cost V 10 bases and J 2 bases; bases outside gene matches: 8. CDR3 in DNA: TGTGCCAGCAAAAGACAGGGGGGTAACACCGGGGAGCTGTTTTTT. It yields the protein CASKRQGGNTGELFF.

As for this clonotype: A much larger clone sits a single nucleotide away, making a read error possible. The CDR3 nucleotides read TGTGCCAGCAGCTCGGTCGGTACCTACGGGCAGTACTTC. It translates to CASSSVGTYGQYF. This rearrangement joins TRBV5-6 to TRBJ2-7; D not certain. CDR1 is SGHDT, CDR2 YYEEEE, per germline. The CDR3 length is 13 residues.

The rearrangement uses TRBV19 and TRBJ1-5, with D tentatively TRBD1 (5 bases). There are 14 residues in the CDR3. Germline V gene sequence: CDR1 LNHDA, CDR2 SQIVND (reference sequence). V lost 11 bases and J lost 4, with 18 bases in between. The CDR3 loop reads CAWSSTGVNQPQHF. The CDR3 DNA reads TGTGCCTGGAGTTCTACAGGTGTAAATCAGCCCCAGCATTTT. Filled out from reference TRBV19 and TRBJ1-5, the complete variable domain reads DGGITQSPKYLFRKEGQNVTLSCEQNLNHDAMYWYRQDPGQGLRLIYYSQIVNDFQKGDIAEGYSVSREKKESFPLTVTSAQKNPTAFYLCAWSSTGVNQPQHFGDGTRLSIL.

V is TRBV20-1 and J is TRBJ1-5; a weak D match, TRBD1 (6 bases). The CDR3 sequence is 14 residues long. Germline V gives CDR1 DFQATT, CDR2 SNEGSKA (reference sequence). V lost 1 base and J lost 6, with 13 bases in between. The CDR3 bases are TGCAGTGCTAGAGGGGGGCAGGGAGTTCAGCCCCAGCATTTT. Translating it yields CSARGGQGVQPQHF.

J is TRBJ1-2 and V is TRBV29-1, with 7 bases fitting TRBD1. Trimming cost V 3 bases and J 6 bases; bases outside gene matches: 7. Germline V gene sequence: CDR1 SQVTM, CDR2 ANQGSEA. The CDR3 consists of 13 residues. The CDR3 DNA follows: TGCAGCGTTGAGACAGGGCGTGGGGATGGCTACACCTTC. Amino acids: CSVETGRGDGYTF.

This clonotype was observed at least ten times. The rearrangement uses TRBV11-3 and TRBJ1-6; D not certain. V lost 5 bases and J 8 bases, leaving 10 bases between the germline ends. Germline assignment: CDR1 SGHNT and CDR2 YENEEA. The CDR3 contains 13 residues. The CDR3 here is CASSASPYSPLHF. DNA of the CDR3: TGTGCCAGCAGCGCCTCACCGTATTCACCCCTCCACTTT.

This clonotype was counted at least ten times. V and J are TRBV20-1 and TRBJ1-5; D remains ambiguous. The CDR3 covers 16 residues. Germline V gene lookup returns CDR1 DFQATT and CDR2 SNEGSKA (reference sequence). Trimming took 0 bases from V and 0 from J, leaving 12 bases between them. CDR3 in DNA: TGCAGTGCTAGAGACTTCCTCCAAGATAGCAATCAGCCCCAGCATTTT. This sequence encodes CSARDFLQDSNQPQHF.

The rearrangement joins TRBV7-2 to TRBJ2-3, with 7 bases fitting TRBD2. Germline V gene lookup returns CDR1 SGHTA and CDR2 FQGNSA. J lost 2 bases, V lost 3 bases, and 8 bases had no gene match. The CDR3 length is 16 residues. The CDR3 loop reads CASSFGGGPVTDTQYF. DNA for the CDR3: TGTGCCAGCAGCTTTGGGGGGGGACCCGTCACAGATACGCAGTATTTT. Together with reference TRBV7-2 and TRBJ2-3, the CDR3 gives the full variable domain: GAGVSQSPSNKVTEKGKDVELRCDPISGHTALYWYRQSLGQGLEFLIYFQGNSAPDKSGLPSDRFSAERTGGSVSTLTIQRTQQEDSAVYLCASSFGGGPVTDTQYFGPGTRLTVL.

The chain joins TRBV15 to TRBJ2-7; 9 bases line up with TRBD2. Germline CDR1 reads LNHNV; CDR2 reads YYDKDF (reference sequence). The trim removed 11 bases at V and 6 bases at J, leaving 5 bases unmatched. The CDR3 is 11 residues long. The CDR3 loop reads CAGSGGSEQYF. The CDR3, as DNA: TGTGCCGGTAGCGGGGGTTCCGAGCAGTACTTC.

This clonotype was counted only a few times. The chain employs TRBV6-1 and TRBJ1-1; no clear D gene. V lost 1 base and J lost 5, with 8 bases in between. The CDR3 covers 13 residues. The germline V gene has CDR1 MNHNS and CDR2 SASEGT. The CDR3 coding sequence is TGTGCCAGCAGTGAAGGGACTTTTACTGAAGCTTTCTTT. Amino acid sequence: CASSEGTFTEAFF.

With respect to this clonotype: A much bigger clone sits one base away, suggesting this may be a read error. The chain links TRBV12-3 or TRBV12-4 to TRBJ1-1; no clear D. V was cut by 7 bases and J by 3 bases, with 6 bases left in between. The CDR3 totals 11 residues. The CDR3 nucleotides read TGTGCCAGCACCAAGGACACTGAAGCTTTCTTT. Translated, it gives CASTKDTEAFF.

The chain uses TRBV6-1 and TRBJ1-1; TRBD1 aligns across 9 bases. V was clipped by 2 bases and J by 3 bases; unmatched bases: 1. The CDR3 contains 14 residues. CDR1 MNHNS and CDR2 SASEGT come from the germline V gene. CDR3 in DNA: TGTGCCAGCAGTGAAACAGGGGGCTACACTGAAGCTTTCTTT. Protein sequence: CASSETGGYTEAFF.

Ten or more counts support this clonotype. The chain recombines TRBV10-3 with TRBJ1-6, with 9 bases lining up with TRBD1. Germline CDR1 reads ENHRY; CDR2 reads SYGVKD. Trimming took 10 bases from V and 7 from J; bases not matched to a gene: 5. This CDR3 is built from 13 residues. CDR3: CATSGTGNSPLHF. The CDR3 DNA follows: TGTGCCACCTCCGGGACAGGGAATTCACCCCTCCACTTT.

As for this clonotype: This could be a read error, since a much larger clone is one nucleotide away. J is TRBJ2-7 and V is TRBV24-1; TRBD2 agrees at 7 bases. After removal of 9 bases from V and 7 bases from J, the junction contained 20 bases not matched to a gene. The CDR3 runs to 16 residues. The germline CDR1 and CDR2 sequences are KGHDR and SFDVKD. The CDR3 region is CATGRLRGREGYEQYF. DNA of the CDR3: TGTGCCACCGGGCGATTGAGGGGTAGGGAGGGCTATGAGCAGTACTTC.

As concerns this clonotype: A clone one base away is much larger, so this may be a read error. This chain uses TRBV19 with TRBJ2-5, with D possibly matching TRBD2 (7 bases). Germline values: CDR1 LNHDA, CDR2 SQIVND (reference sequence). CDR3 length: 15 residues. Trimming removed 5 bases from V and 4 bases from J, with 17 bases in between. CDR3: CASSVGGGLTETQYF. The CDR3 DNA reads TGTGCCAGTAGTGTTGGGGGGGGCCTCACAGAGACCCAGTACTTC.

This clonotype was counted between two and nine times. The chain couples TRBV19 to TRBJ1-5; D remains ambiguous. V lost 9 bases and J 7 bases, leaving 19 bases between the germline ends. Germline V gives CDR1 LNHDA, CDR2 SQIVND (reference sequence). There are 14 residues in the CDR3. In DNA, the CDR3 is TGTGCCAGCAGCCAAGCGTGGGGAAACCAGCCCCAGCATTTT. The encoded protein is CASSQAWGNQPQHF.

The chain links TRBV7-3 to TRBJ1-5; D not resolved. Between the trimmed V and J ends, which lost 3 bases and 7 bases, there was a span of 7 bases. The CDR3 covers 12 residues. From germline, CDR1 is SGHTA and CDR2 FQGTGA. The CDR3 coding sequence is TGTGCCAGCAGCTTCTCGGCGCAGCCCCAGCATTTT. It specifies CASSFSAQPQHF.

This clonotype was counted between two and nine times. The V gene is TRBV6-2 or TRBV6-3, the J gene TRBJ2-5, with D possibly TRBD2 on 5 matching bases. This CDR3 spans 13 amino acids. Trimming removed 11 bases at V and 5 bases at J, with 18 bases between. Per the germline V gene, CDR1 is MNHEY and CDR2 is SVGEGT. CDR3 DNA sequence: TGTGCCTATTCGGGGAGCTTAGGGGAGACCCAGTACTTC. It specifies CAYSGSLGETQYF.

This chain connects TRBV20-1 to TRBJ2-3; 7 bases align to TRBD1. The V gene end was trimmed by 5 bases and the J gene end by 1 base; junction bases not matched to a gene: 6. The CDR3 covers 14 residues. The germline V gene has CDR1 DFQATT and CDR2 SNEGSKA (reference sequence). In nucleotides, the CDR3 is TGCAGTGCTGGTAGACAGGGTGGCACAGATACGCAGTATTTT. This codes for CSAGRQGGTDTQYF.

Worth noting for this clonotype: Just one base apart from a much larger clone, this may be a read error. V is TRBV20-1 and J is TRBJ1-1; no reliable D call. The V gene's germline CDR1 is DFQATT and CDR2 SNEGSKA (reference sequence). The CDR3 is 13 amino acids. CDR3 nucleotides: TGCAGTGCTAGAGATACGGGGAACACTGAAGCTTCCTTT. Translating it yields CSARDTGNTEASF.